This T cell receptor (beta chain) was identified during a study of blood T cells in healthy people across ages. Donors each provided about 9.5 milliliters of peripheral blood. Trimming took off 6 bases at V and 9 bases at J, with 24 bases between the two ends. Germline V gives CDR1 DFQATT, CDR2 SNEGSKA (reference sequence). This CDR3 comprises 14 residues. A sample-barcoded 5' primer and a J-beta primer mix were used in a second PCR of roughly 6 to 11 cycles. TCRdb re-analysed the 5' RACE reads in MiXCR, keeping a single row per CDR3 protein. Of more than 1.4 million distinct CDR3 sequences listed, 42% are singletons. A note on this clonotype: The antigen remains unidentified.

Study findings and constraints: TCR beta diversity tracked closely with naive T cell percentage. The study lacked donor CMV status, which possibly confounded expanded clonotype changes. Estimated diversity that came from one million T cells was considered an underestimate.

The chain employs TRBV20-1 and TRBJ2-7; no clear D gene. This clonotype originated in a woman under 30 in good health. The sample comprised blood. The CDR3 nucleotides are TGCAGTGCCCCGACTGGATCGGATGGTTCAGGGCAGTACTTC. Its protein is CSAPTGSDGSGQYF.